This T cell receptor beta chain derives from a study of T cells after yellow fever vaccination. V lost 0 bases and J 6 bases, leaving 3 bases between the germline ends. Looked up from germline, CDR1 is GTSNPN and CDR2 is SVGIG (reference sequence). This CDR3 spans 11 amino acids. This clonotype was recorded at least ten times. TCRdb re-called the 5' RACE reads with MiXCR, one entry per CDR3 protein. The profile shows some 150,000 distinct CDR3 sequences, 8% to 13% of them singletons. Sequencing used CD8+ T cells sorted from PBMCs, obtained 15 days after the yellow fever booster vaccination. The chain employs TRBV30 and TRBJ2-1; D call uncertain. The clonotype originates from a young man who received the YFV17D yellow fever vaccine. The CDR3 DNA is TGTGCCTGGAGTGTGATCAATGAGCAGTTCTTC. Its protein product is CAWSVINEQFF.